A single sample gave rise to the 6 T cell receptor beta chains below, sequenced in a study of cytomegalovirus exposure and HLA in healthy donors. The assay was immunoSEQ multiplex PCR, and TCRdb's table has in-frame clones only and misses some. The table shows around 140,000 clones, with about nine tenths occurring only once. Sequencing was performed on PBMCs. The receptors were sampled from a man between 18 and 29 years old in good health and CMV-seropositive.

The chain is built from TRBV5-1 and TRBJ1-2; D is ambiguous. The CDR3 covers 13 residues. Trimming removed 2 bases at V and 3 bases at J, with 8 bases between. The germline gives CDR1 SGHRS, CDR2 YFSETQ. The DNA for the CDR3 is TGCGCCAGCAGCTTAAACAGTTACTATGGCTACACCTTC. Translating gives CASSLNSYYGYTF.

The chain carries TRBV6-5 and TRBJ2-1; the match to TRBD1 covers 8 bases. From germline, CDR1 is MNHEY and CDR2 SVGAGI. The CDR3 is 14 amino acids. Unmatched junction bases numbered 4, after V lost 5 bases and J lost 4 bases. The CDR3 loop is CASSPGQAYNEQFF. The CDR3 bases are TGTGCCAGCAGTCCGGGACAGGCTTACAATGAGCAGTTCTTC.

This chain links TRBV7-9 with TRBJ1-2, with D hard to call. CDR3 length: 13 amino acids. CDR1 SEHNR and CDR2 FQNEAQ come from the germline V gene (reference sequence). Trimming removed 3 bases from V and 6 bases from J, with 11 bases in between. The CDR3 bases are TGTGCCAGCAGCTTCGAATCTTTAGATGGCTACACCTTC. It is translated as CASSFESLDGYTF.

The rearrangement joins TRBV4-1 to TRBJ1-5, with D unresolved. Germline CDR1 and CDR2: MGHRA and YSYEKL. V lost 0 bases, J lost 11 bases, and 11 bases lay in between. The CDR3 contains 13 residues. CDR3 nucleotides: TGCGCCAGCAGCCAAGATCTGAGGTCCTCCCAGCATTTT. This encodes CASSQDLRSSQHF.

J is TRBJ2-7 and V is TRBV10-1; D ambiguous. CDR1 and CDR2 from the germline V gene are WNHNN and SYGVQD (reference sequence). The CDR3 length is 13 residues. Trimming removed 3 bases from V and 4 bases from J, with 10 bases in between. CDR3 region: CASSDGGAYEQYF. The CDR3 DNA sequence: TGCGCCAGCAGTGATGGCGGAGCTTACGAGCAGTACTTC.

The chain uses TRBV15 and TRBJ1-1; D unclear. Looked up from germline, CDR1 is LNHNV and CDR2 is YYDKDF (reference sequence). V was pared by 1 base and J by 3 bases, with 9 bases between. The CDR3 loop spans 14 amino acids. The CDR3 sequence: CATSRVGVYTEAFF. As DNA, the CDR3 is TGTGCCACCAGCAGAGTGGGCGTTTACACTGAAGCTTTCTTT.